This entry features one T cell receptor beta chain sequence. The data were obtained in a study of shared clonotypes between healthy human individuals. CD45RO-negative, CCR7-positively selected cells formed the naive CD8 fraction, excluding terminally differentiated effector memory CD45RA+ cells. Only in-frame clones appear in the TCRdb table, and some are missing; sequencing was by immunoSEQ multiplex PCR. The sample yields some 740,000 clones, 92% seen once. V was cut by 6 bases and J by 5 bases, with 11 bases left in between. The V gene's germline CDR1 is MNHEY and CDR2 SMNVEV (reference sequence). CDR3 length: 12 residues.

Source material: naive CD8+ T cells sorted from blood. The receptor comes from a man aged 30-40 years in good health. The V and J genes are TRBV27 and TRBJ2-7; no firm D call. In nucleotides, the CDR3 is TGTGCCAGCAGGCGTAACCCCCACGAGCAGTACTTC. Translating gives CASRRNPHEQYF.